Sequencing of this T cell receptor beta chain was carried out in a study of T cells in Graves' hyperthyroidism and ophthalmopathy. Study-wide points: The model anticipated ophthalmopathy a median around six months pre-onset.

This clonotype was seen many times. Its antigen is as yet unknown. What was amplified from RNA transcripts were TCR beta CDR3 regions. The HTBI primer set served for first-round RT-PCR of the TCR CDR3. TCRdb itself ran the multiplex PCR reads through MiXCR, one entry per CDR3 protein. Here the sample spans approximately 150,000 distinct CDR3 sequences, 8% to 9.5% being singletons. Hyperthyroidism was newly diagnosed in patients aged 18 to 65 (duration under 2 months). The CDR3 runs to 16 residues. The V and J ends lost 5 bases and 0 bases, in that order; junction bases with no gene match: 5. Germline CDR1 reads SGHTA; CDR2 reads FQGTGA.

Specimen: blood. The sequence derives from a woman aged 18-29 years with Graves' hyperthyroidism that later progressed to Graves' ophthalmopathy. The chain joins TRBV7-3 to TRBJ2-2, with 8 bases aligning to TRBD2. The CDR3 spells CASSKIAGSNTGELFF. The CDR3 nucleotides read TGTGCCAGCAGCAAAATAGCGGGGTCGAACACCGGGGAGCTGTTTTTT.